Here is one T cell receptor (beta chain) with its context. This sample was taken from a study of control samples from healthy donors and cancer patients. The CDR3 sequence is 15 residues long. The V end was cut by 5 bases, the J end by 2 bases, with 13 bases between. Per the germline V gene, CDR1 is SGHAT and CDR2 is FQNNGV. TCRdb's copy holds only in-frame clones and misses some; the assay was immunoSEQ multiplex PCR. The table has roughly 100,000 clones, about nine tenths seen once. This TCR derives from a human donor in good health. The donor label of this sample is uncertain. Sequencing was performed on blood. The chain has TRBV11-2 and TRBJ1-3; D is unclear. The CDR3, as DNA: TGTGCCAGCAGCACCACAGTCTCCGCTGGAAACACCATATATTTT. This gives the protein CASSTTVSAGNTIYF.